The sequence of this TCR beta chain was determined in a study of identical twins (dated by TCRdb to about 2016). Turning to the overall study: To test whether fetal clonotypes persist, this study deep-sequenced TCR alpha and beta repertoires from monozygotic twins, from unrelated adults of various ages, and from cord blood. To rule out contamination, replicate twin experiments were performed at different times with different library preparation protocols.

Overall study outcomes, separate from this receptor: Conclusions relied on cross-sectional statistical analysis, since the same donors could not be followed over many years. The excess sharing between twins in beta out-of-frame sequences was weaker because fewer shared sequences reduced the signal-to-noise ratio. In monozygotic twins, out-of-frame TCR alpha sharing was systematically underestimated by recombination models, although the models agreed with sharing between unrelated individuals. Out-of-frame TCR alpha sequences shared between twins showed an excess of low generation-probability sequences compared with coincidental sharing between unrelated individuals. Zero-insertion analyses could be partly confounded by invariant T cells such as MAIT and iNKT, although diverse VJ usage argued against such confounding for most clonotypes. Fewer insertions were carried by abundant cord blood beta clonotypes, a similar but weaker trend appeared in young adult naive repertoires, and no such trend appeared in memory repertoires.

Library preparation used 5' RACE. TCRdb shows the sequencer as Illumina HiSeq 2000. A universal primer binding site was introduced by template switching, and a unique molecular identifier was present in the final cDNA, enabling accurate counting of TCR cDNA molecules. First-strand cDNA for TCR alpha and beta chains was synthesized from specific primers in the conserved constant-segment region. To control for contamination, every cDNA library was double barcoded, receiving both a SMART-Mk sample barcode and Illumina barcodes. TruSeq adapter sequences along with Illumina sample barcodes were introduced in two successive PCR steps. TCR alpha and beta cDNA libraries were sequenced on the Illumina HiSeq platform with custom primers. As for how the authors treated the data: Unique molecular identifiers were extracted from raw reads with MiGEC, and CDR3 positions were determined with MiXCR. For each individual, recombination models were inferred using an EM algorithm with the repgenHMM and IGoR tools. Shared clonotypes were analyzed with the tcR package in R, and sharing was normalized by the product of cloneset sizes. To study raw recombination free of thymic and clonal selection effects, out-of-frame nonproductive sequences were analyzed. TCRdb reprocessed the public reads (quality trimming at Q25 with fastp, clone calling with MiXCR) and kept in-frame beta chains. CDR3 protein sequences are deduplicated, and each keeps its most common genes and DNA. TCRdb, not the original authors, processed these V and J calls. For this sample there are 1.5 million to 2 million distinct CDR3 sequences; less than 35% appear just once. The ten largest account for around 0.3% of the sample.

V sheds 4 bases and J sheds 7 bases, leaving 17 bases between their ends. Including the terminal cysteine and phenylalanine, the CDR3 comprises 15 residues. The only DNA kept is the CDR3, 45 bases in frame from the first base. CDR1 and CDR2, per the germline V gene (reference sequence), are DFQATT and SNEGSKA. Every donor in the study was a healthy Caucasian. Turning to this clonotype: Its cognate antigen has yet to be identified. No base quality information exists; no much larger clone differs at one position.

The TCR sequence derives from a newborn girl in good health. The chain is assembled from TRBV20-1 and TRBJ1-6; no confident D gene assignment can be made. The specimen was cord blood. The DNA sequence follows: TGCAGTGCTATCATCCGGGCCGTCCGCAATTCACCCCTCCACTTT. Its protein product is CSAIIRAVRNSPLHF.